Detailed here is one T cell receptor (beta chain). Antigen unknown. RNA transcripts yielded amplified TCR beta CDR3 regions. First-round RT-PCR employed HTBI primers, with a second-round multiplex PCR after it. TCRdb itself ran the multiplex PCR reads through MiXCR, one entry per CDR3 protein. The repertoire includes hundreds of thousands of distinct CDR3 sequences, 22% of them detected once, and 7.1% sits in the top ten. Pregnancy or lactation, uncontrolled infections and other autoimmune diseases were grounds for excluding patients. Diagnostic conclusions were grounded in clinical symptoms, serum thyroxine, TRAb, thyroid ultrasound and orbital computed tomography. The sample belongs to a study of Graves' ophthalmopathy and Graves' hyperthyroidism. General observations from the study: In blood appeared most of the expanded thyroid clonotypes whose frequency exceeded 0.001.

The germline gives CDR1 SGHVS, CDR2 FQNEAQ. The length of the CDR3 is 13 residues. Trimming shortened V by 4 bases and J by 2 bases, and 9 bases separated the two germline ends. Material for sequencing was peripheral blood. This clonotype originated in a woman younger than 35 with stable Graves' hyperthyroidism. Some clones in this sample may be carry-over from other donors' samples. The V and J genes are TRBV7-8 and TRBJ2-7; D gene uncertain. The CDR3 loop reads CASSSKIPYEQYF. CDR3 bases: TGTGCCAGCAGCTCTAAAATTCCCTACGAGCAGTACTTC.